A selection of T cell receptor beta chains follows, all from one sample in a study of T-cell memory formation after mild COVID-19. A single record per CDR3 protein comes from TCRdb applying MiXCR to the 5' RACE reads. The sample lists roughly 200,000 distinct CDR3 sequences; 20% to 25% were seen once. The sample taken for sequencing was PBMCs or a T cell subset sorted from them (not recorded which). The receptors stem from an adult woman who had mild COVID-19 (a few samples of this study predate the infection). Cell type and time point are not known. Each CDR3 is given with its conserved first and last residue. The D gene is left open where the match is weak. A clone size is listed for some rows: how often the clone was seen (once, few, many), or a class if it is expanded.

size	V	J	D	DNA	CDR3
NA	TRBV5-1	TRBJ2-6	NA	TGCGCCAGCAGCTTGGTGAAGGGGTCTGGGGCCAACGTCCTGACTTTC	CASSLVKGSGANVLTF
few	TRBV12-3/TRBV12-4	TRBJ1-3	NA	TGTGCCAGCGACCCAGCCGGGACAACTGGAAACACCATATATTTT	CASDPAGTTGNTIYF
once	TRBV29-1	TRBJ2-7	TRBD1	TGCAGCGCTAGGGACAGGGACTTCTACGAGCAGTACTTC	CSARDRDFYEQYF
few	TRBV7-3	TRBJ2-1	NA	TGTGCCAGCAGCTTAATCTCGGGCACCTTGTTCCACAATGAGCAGTTCTTC	CASSLISGTLFHNEQFF
NA	TRBV4-3	TRBJ1-3	NA	TGCGCCAGCAGCGAAGCCGGGAGCTCTGGAAACACCATATATTTT	CASSEAGSSGNTIYF
NA	TRBV6-1	TRBJ1-2	TRBD1	TGTGCCAGCAGTGAATACGCAGGGGGCGCTCGGCCTGGCTACACCTTC	CASSEYAGGARPGYTF
few	TRBV25-1	TRBJ1-1	NA	TGTGCCAGCAGTGAGGTGGGGGACACTGAAGCTTTCTTT	CASSEVGDTEAFF
few	TRBV14	TRBJ2-5	TRBD2	TGTGCCAGCAGCCAAAGGGGGACTAGCGGGGCCCAACAAGAGACCCAGTACTTC	CASSQRGTSGAQQETQYF
few	TRBV20-1	TRBJ2-1	NA	TGCAGTGCTACGAGGGCCGTACTAGCACCCTACAATGAGCAGTTCTTC	CSATRAVLAPYNEQFF
NA	TRBV5-1	TRBJ1-1	TRBD1	TGCGCCAGCAGCTTTTCCCCACCAGAGACAGGGATTAACACTGAAGCTTTCTTT	CASSFSPPETGINTEAFF
NA	TRBV12-3/TRBV12-4	TRBJ2-7	TRBD1	TGTGCCAGCAGCCCACCGGGACAGGTGTACGAGCAGTACTTC	CASSPPGQVYEQYF
NA	TRBV3-1	TRBJ2-3	NA	TGTGCCAGCAGCCCTTTTCGGACTGGCACAGATACGCAGTATTTT	CASSPFRTGTDTQYF
NA	TRBV15	TRBJ2-3	NA	TGTGCCACCAGCAGAGATGGGGGCGGCACAGATACGCAGTATTTT	CATSRDGGGTDTQYF
few	TRBV7-7	TRBJ2-2	NA	TGTGCCAGCAGCTCCGCCCAGGGTCGCAACACCGGGGAGCTGTTTTTT	CASSSAQGRNTGELFF
NA	TRBV7-9	TRBJ2-1	NA	TGTGCCAGCAGCTCCTCGGACCCCCTTGTACCCCCCTACAATGAGCAGTTCTTC	CASSSSDPLVPPYNEQFF
NA	TRBV12-3/TRBV12-4	TRBJ2-7	TRBD1	TGTGCCAGCAGTTCGGGGACAGGGGAATACGAGCAGTACTTC	CASSSGTGEYEQYF
NA	TRBV20-1	TRBJ1-1	NA	TGCAGTGCTAGACCGGAGGGGTGGGCTGAAGCTTTCTTT	CSARPEGWAEAFF
NA	TRBV20-1	TRBJ1-5	TRBD1	TGCAGTGCCCGACAGGGGGGGCAGCCCCAGCATTTT	CSARQGGQPQHF
few	TRBV4-1	TRBJ2-2	NA	TGCGCCAGCAGCCAAGAACCGCAGGACACCGGGGAGCTGTTTTTT	CASSQEPQDTGELFF
few	TRBV29-1	TRBJ2-2	TRBD2	TGCAGCGTGGAACTAGCGGGACTGAACACCGGGGAGCTGTTTTTT	CSVELAGLNTGELFF
once	TRBV30	TRBJ2-1	NA	TGTGCCTGGAGTGCTCTCGGGGCAAGGGCCGATGAGCAGTTCTTC	CAWSALGARADEQFF
NA	TRBV7-9	TRBJ2-1	NA	TGTGCCAGCAGCCCCCGGGGCCAGGGGACCTACAATGAGCAGTTCTTC	CASSPRGQGTYNEQFF
NA	TRBV10-3	TRBJ2-3	NA	TGTGCCACCCTTGGGGGGAGCACAGATACGCAGTATTTT	CATLGGSTDTQYF
NA	TRBV9	TRBJ1-3	TRBD1	TGTGCCAGCAGCGTAGATGACAGGGCTGGAAACACCATATATTTT	CASSVDDRAGNTIYF
NA	TRBV14	TRBJ2-1	TRBD2	TGTGCCAGCAGCCAAGAGCCTGAGATGATGGGACTAGCGGGGGAACTTTACAATGAGCAGTTCTTC	CASSQEPEMMGLAGELYNEQFF
NA	TRBV7-6	TRBJ1-1	TRBD1	TGTGCCAGCAGGGACAGGGGTGACACTGAAGCTTTCTTT	CASRDRGDTEAFF
few	TRBV24-1	TRBJ2-5	NA	TGTGCCACCAGTGAAACGGACTTCGAAGGGACCCAGTACTTC	CATSETDFEGTQYF
NA	TRBV27	TRBJ1-1	NA	TGTGCCAGCAGTGTAAACAGGGCTACTGAAGCTTTCTTT	CASSVNRATEAFF
NA	TRBV6-2/TRBV6-3	TRBJ2-7	TRBD1	TGTGCCAGCAGTTACCCCCCTACAGGGGGCATCGGCTACGAGCAGTACTTC	CASSYPPTGGIGYEQYF
few	TRBV4-1	TRBJ2-4	NA	TGCGCCAGCAGCCAAGGGGCAATTGAATTCCACTTC	CASSQGAIEFHF
few	TRBV20-1	TRBJ2-5	TRBD2	TGCAGTGCTACCCTCCCAGGGACTAGCGGGAGAGATCAAGAGACCCAGTACTTC	CSATLPGTSGRDQETQYF
NA	TRBV7-6	TRBJ2-3	TRBD2	TGTGCCAGCAGCTTAGCTGGCGGGAGTGACACAGATACGCAGTATTTT	CASSLAGGSDTDTQYF
many	TRBV7-9	TRBJ2-7	NA	TGTGCCAGCAGCTTCCGACGGCCGGGACTTCCAGTCTACGAGCAGTACTTC	CASSFRRPGLPVYEQYF
NA	TRBV12-3/TRBV12-4	TRBJ2-7	TRBD1	TGTGCCAGCAGTCGTAACAGGCAGGGGGATCACTACGAGCAGTACTTC	CASSRNRQGDHYEQYF
once	TRBV7-7	TRBJ2-2	NA	TGTGCTAGCAGCTTATTAGTCAGCACCGGGGAGCTGTTTTTT	CASSLLVSTGELFF
NA	TRBV7-9	TRBJ2-3	TRBD2	TGTGCCAGCAGGGGTGGACTAGCGGGAAGTGGAGATACGCAGTATTTT	CASRGGLAGSGDTQYF
few	TRBV4-3	TRBJ2-1	TRBD2	TGCGCCAGCAGCCAAGATACGCCTAGCGGGAGTCACGGTGAGCAGTTCTTC	CASSQDTPSGSHGEQFF
few	TRBV12-3/TRBV12-4	TRBJ1-1	NA	TGTGCCAGCAGTTTAGCGTTGGGTACCACTGAAGCTTTCTTT	CASSLALGTTEAFF
NA	TRBV5-1	TRBJ2-7	NA	TGCGCCAGCAGCACCGGGACTTCCTCCTACGAGCAGTACTTC	CASSTGTSSYEQYF
NA	TRBV11-3	TRBJ2-7	TRBD2	TGTGCCAGCAGCTTAGCCTACGGGACTAGCGGGAGTCTGCCTTCCTACGAGCAGTACTTC	CASSLAYGTSGSLPSYEQYF
NA	TRBV7-3	TRBJ1-5	NA	TGTGCCAGCAGCTCAGATAGCAATCAGCCCCAGCATTTT	CASSSDSNQPQHF
NA	TRBV7-6	TRBJ2-2	NA	TGTGCCAGCAGCTTAGAGGCAAGCGGCACCGGGGAGCTGTTTTTT	CASSLEASGTGELFF
NA	TRBV7-8	TRBJ1-4	NA	TGTGCCAGCAGCCACCGAGGGTCAACTAATGAAAAACTGTTTTTT	CASSHRGSTNEKLFF
few	TRBV27	TRBJ2-7	NA	TGTGCCAGCAGTCTGGGGATCGACTACGAGCAGTACTTC	CASSLGIDYEQYF
few	TRBV4-2	TRBJ1-5	TRBD1	TGTGCCAGCAGCCAAGGACAGGGACAGCCCCAGCATTTT	CASSQGQGQPQHF
few	TRBV24-1	TRBJ2-2	TRBD1	TGTGCCACCAGTGATTACCACCTTCGACAGGGGCGTGCCGGGGAGCTGTTTTTT	CATSDYHLRQGRAGELFF
few	TRBV4-2	TRBJ1-2	TRBD1	TGTGCCAGCAGCCAAGATCCGGACAGGTTATATGGCTACACCTTC	CASSQDPDRLYGYTF
NA	TRBV9	TRBJ2-5	NA	TGTGCCAGCAGCGTAGGGAGCGCCCCTGGTGGTGAGACCCAGTACTTC	CASSVGSAPGGETQYF
NA	TRBV7-6	TRBJ2-1	TRBD2	TGTGCCAGCAGCCAGGGACTAGCCTTCTTCGAGCAGTTCTTC	CASSQGLAFFEQFF
NA	TRBV6-5	TRBJ2-6	NA	TGTGCCAGCAGAAACTTGTACCGGGAATCTGGGGCCAACGTCCTGACTTTC	CASRNLYRESGANVLTF
many	TRBV7-6	TRBJ2-1	NA	TGTGCCAGCAGCTACTCACCCGCATTATCCGCCGGGGAGCAGTTCTTC	CASSYSPALSAGEQFF
NA	TRBV27	TRBJ1-1	NA	TGTGCCAGCAGTTTAGTTATCGGGACGACTGGGGAAGCTTTCTTT	CASSLVIGTTGEAFF
NA	TRBV25-1	TRBJ2-2	NA	TGTGCCAGCAGTGAAAACGTCGTGAACACCGGGGAGCTGTTTTTT	CASSENVVNTGELFF